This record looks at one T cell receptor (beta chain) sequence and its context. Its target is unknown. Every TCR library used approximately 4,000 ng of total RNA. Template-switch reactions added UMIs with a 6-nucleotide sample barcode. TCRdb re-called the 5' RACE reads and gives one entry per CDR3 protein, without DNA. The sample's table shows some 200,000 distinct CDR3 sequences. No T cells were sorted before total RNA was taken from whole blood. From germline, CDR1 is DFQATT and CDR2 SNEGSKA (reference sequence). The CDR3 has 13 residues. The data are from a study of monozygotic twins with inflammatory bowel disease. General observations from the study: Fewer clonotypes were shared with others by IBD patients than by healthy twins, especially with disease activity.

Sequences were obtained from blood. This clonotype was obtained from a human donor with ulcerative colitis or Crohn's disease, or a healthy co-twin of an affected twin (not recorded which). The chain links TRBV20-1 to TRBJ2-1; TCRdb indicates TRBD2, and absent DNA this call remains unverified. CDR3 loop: CSAAGTRYNEQFF.